The 4 T cell receptor beta chains given below trace back to one sample, sequenced in a study of blood T cell repertoires in COVID-19. Here immunoSEQ multiplex PCR was the method, and the copy in TCRdb shows in-frame clones only, minus some. The repertoire holds around 190,000 clones, around 76% seen once, with 7.8% in the top ten. The material sequenced was peripheral blood. The source is a woman in her sixties with COVID-19, enrolled during active disease.

In its sample, this clone was seen a few times. V usage is TRBV7-2 and J usage is TRBJ2-1, with 9 bases lining up with TRBD2. The CDR3 is 15 residues long. With 2 bases clipped from V and 7 bases from J, the junction kept 6 bases outside the gene matches. Germline CDR1 reads SGHTA; CDR2 reads FQGNSA. In DNA form, the CDR3 reads TGTGCCAGCAGCTTATCGGTAGCGGGAGTAAATGAGCAGTTCTTC. This translates into CASSLSVAGVNEQFF. The variable domain in full, completed from reference TRBV7-2 and TRBJ2-1, reads GAGVSQSPSNKVTEKGKDVELRCDPISGHTALYWYRQSLGQGLEFLIYFQGNSAPDKSGLPSDRFSAERTGGSVSTLTIQRTQQEDSAVYLCASSLSVAGVNEQFFGPGTRLTVL.

The chain links TRBV5-1 to TRBJ2-2; TRBD2 matches at 14 bases. CDR3 length: 17 residues. The J segment lost 4 bases and the V segment lost 4 bases, leaving 6 bases of the junction unmatched. Germline V gives CDR1 SGHRS, CDR2 YFSETQ. The CDR3: CASSRLAGGPVTGELFF. For the CDR3, the DNA is TGCGCCAGCAGCCGACTAGCGGGGGGGCCGGTCACCGGGGAGCTGTTTTTT.

This sequence joins TRBV12-5 and TRBJ2-1, with D possibly matching TRBD2 (6 bases). This CDR3 has 16 amino acids. Trimming cost V 1 base and J 2 bases, with 12 bases left between them. Germline V gives CDR1 LGHNT, CDR2 FRNRAP. The CDR3 DNA reads TGTGCTAGTGGTTTGGGGGGACTGACTACCTACAATGAGCAGTTCTTC. Amino acids: CASGLGGLTTYNEQFF.

This chain connects TRBV18 to TRBJ1-3; D perhaps matches TRBD1 (5 bases). The germline V and J ends were trimmed by 3 bases and 0 bases, with 12 bases remaining between them. The length of the CDR3 is 16 residues. Germline CDR1 KGHSH, CDR2 LQKENI. CDR3 nucleotide sequence: TGTGCCAGCTCACCTCCCTTTGACAGCTCTGGAAACACCATATATTTT. It is translated as CASSPPFDSSGNTIYF.